The TCR beta chain under discussion was sequenced for a study of early T cells in non-severe SARS-CoV-2 infection. In the study overall: The chains were unpaired, and the sequenced material was bulk RNA from unsorted whole blood.

The protocol attached unique molecular identifiers to individual cDNA molecules. In TCRdb, the 5' RACE reads were re-called with MiXCR into one record per CDR3 protein. The profile shows tens of thousands of distinct CDR3 sequences, 8% to 10% of them singletons. Study-wide findings and caveats: Anti-spike CD8 specificities were favored by VDJdb matching, whose results missed private and CD4 specificities.

Looked up from germline, CDR1 is LNHDA and CDR2 is SQIVND (reference sequence). The CDR3 extends over 15 amino acids. V shed 6 bases and J shed 0 bases, with 13 bases lying between them. Only a few counts were recorded for this clonotype. Its antigen is not identified. The sequence was collected from an adult who was a healthcare worker with PCR-confirmed SARS-CoV-2 infection or an uninfected control (not recorded which). The chain carries TRBV19 and TRBJ2-3, with D uncertain. The sequenced sample consisted of whole blood. CDR3 region: CASSRPSSSTDTQYF. The CDR3 region has the DNA TGTGCCAGTAGCAGGCCCTCATCTAGCACAGATACGCAGTATTTT.